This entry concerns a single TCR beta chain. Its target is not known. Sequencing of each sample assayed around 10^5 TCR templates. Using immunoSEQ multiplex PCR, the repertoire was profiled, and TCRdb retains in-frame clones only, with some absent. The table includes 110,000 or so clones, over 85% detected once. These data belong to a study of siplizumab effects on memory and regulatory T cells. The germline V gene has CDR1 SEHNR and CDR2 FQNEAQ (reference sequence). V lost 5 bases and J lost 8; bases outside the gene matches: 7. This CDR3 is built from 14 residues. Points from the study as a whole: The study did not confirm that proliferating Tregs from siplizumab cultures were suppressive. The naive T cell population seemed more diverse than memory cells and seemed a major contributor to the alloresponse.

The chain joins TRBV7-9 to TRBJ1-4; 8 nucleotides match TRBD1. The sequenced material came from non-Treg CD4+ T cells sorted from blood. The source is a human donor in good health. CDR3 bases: TGTGCCAGCAGCCCTGGACAGGGCGGCGAAAAACTGTTTTTT. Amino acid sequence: CASSPGQGGEKLFF.